This T cell receptor beta chain stems from a study of T cells in Graves' hyperthyroidism and ophthalmopathy (dated by TCRdb to about 2019). Some background on the complete study: Peripheral blood was collected at initial diagnosis, before any treatment. A discovery cohort of roughly 100 patients, about 40 with Graves' ophthalmopathy and 57 with stable Graves' hyperthyroidism, was used to find distinguishing TCR V-J signatures. An independent validation cohort of fewer than 20 hyperthyroidism patients and roughly 16 patients who later progressed to ophthalmopathy tested prospective prediction of ophthalmopathy. The 100 or so discovery patients were randomly split 7:3 into training and test sets. The study also compared thyroid tissue and blood T-cell repertoires from about 6 Graves' hyperthyroidism patients. Following sampling, methimazole starting at 30 mg daily was given to hyperthyroidism patients, and high-dose intravenous methylprednisolone was given to ophthalmopathy patients. The paper reports TCR Vbeta CDR3 sequencing of 130 to 150 peripheral blood samples: approximately 41 ophthalmopathy, some 80 hyperthyroidism and approximately 17 progressor patients. Paper-wide results and their limitations: Most expanded thyroid clonotypes (frequency above 0.001) were also detected in blood, suggesting blood repertoires may reflect thyroid immune responses. Sample size was not statistically predetermined, and blinding of investigators to group allocation was not performed. In cross-validation, a model built on a 13 V-J signature told ophthalmopathy apart from stable hyperthyroidism with under 90% sensitivity and 81% to 82% specificity, and in testing the same model reached 80%/75%. In validation, progression to ophthalmopathy was predicted by the model with nearly 71% sensitivity and roughly 76% specificity, a median of approximately 7.1 months before onset.

The hyperthyroidism patients were between 18 and 65 years old and newly diagnosed, with a disease duration of less than 2 months. Any patient with an uncontrolled infection, another autoimmune disease, pregnancy or lactation was excluded. Diagnoses relied on clinical symptoms, serum thyroxine and TRAb, thyroid ultrasound and orbital computed tomography. Blood from progressor patients was drawn when they were first diagnosed with hyperthyroidism, before any ophthalmopathy symptoms appeared. Ficoll-Paque density gradient centrifugation was used to isolate PBMCs from around 9.1 ml of fresh peripheral blood. Progressor patients were defined as those initially diagnosed with Graves' hyperthyroidism in whom ophthalmopathy developed during follow-up. Total RNA was extracted with Trizol reagent, and quality was checked on an Agilent 2100 Bioanalyzer. Relative to germline, V is missing 8 bases and J is missing 8 bases, with 19 bases of the junction outside any gene match. The CDR3 goes from the cysteine to the phenylalanine over 17 residues. Just the 51-base CDR3 DNA is kept, in frame starting at base 1.

The TCR beta CDR3 regions were amplified from the RNA transcripts. The TCR CDR3 was subjected to a first round of RT-PCR using the HTBI primer set and the Qiagen OneStep RT-PCR kit. Libraries were constructed in a second round of multiplex PCR, after which size selection and purification were carried out. Paired-end sequencing of the libraries was performed with 100 bp reads on an Illumina HiSeq2000. In the original analysis: SOAPnuke was used to process the raw data, with reads discarded if the reads contained adapters or uncalled bases, had a mean Phred below 15, or lacked an exact constant-primer or identifier match. COPE v1.2.5 was used to merge high-quality paired reads, and clonotypes were defined as unique nucleotide sequences. Clonotypes were aligned to IMGT TRBV, TRBD and TRBJ reference segments using MiTCR v1.1. The analysis was restricted to V-J combinations with a frequency above 0.0001, which together covered 99.2% of the repertoires. A TCS score was defined as the ratio between F50 (clonal expansion) and ExV (chaos), using BLOSUM62-based TCRdist between CDR3 peptides within each V-J. Welch's t-statistics and random forest reduced just over 500 V-J features to 13, which were used in a naive Bayes classifier (R e1071). TCRdb cleaned the public reads at Q25 with fastp, built clones with MiXCR and kept in-frame beta chains. For every CDR3 protein sequence, its rows merge into one entry that carries the most common genes and DNA. The V and J calls come from TCRdb's annotation, not from the publication. This sample is represented by nearly 600,000 distinct CDR3 sequences; more than 11% of them were singletons. Around 5.4% of the sample lies in the top ten.

Comment on this clonotype: No antigen is known for it. No much larger clone exists at a distance of one base, and base qualities are not known.

This clonotype originated in a woman aged 25 to 45 with Graves' hyperthyroidism that later progressed to Graves' ophthalmopathy. The chain uses TRBV6-7 and TRBJ1-3; 9 of the junction bases match TRBD1. TRBV6-7 is an open reading frame whose function is uncertain. Sample: blood. CDR3 sequence: CASGPGQGMGEGDTIYF. The nucleotide sequence is given as TGTGCCAGCGGACCGGGACAGGGAATGGGGGAGGGAGACACCATATATTTT.